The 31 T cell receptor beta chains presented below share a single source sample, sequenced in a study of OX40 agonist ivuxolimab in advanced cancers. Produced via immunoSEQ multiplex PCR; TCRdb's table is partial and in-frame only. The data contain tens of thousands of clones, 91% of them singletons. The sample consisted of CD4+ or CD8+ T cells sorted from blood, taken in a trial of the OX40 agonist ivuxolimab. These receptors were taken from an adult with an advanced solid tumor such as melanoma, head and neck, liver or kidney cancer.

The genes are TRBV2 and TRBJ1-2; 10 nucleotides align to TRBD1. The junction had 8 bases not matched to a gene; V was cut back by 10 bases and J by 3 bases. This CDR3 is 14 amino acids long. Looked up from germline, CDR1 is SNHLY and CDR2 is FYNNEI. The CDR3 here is CAIHRTGGDYGYTF. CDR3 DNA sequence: TGTGCCATACATCGGACAGGGGGGGACTATGGCTACACCTTC.

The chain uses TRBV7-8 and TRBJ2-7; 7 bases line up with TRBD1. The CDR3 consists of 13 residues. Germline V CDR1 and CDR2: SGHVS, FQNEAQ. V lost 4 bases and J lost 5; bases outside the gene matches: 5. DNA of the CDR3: TGTGCCAGCAGCTCTGACAGGGCCCACGAGCAGTACTTC. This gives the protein CASSSDRAHEQYF.

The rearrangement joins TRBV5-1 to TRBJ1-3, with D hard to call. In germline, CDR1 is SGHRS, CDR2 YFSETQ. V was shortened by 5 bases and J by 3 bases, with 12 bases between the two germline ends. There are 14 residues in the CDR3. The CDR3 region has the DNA TGCGCCAGCAGGCCAACATTAGGTGGAAACACCATATATTTT. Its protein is CASRPTLGGNTIYF. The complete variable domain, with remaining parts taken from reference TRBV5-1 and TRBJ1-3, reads KAGVTQTPRYLIKTRGQQVTLSCSPISGHRSVSWYQQTPGQGLQFLFEYFSETQRNKGNFPGRFSGRQFSNSRSEMNVSTLELGDSALYLCASRPTLGGNTIYFGEGSWLTVV.

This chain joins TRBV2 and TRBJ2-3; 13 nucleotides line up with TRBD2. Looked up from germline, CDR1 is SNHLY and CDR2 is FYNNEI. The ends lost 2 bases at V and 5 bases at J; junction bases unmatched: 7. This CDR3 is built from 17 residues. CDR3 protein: CASSEPTSGGAGDTQYF. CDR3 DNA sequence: TGTGCCAGCAGTGAACCTACTAGCGGGGGGGCAGGAGATACGCAGTATTTT.

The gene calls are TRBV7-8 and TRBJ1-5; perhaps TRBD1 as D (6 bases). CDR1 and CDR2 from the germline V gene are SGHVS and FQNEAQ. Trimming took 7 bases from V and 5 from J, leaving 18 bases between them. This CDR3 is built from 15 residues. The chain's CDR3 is CASTSRGGADQPQHF. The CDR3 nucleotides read TGTGCCAGCACCTCGCGAGGGGGGGCCGATCAGCCCCAGCATTTT.

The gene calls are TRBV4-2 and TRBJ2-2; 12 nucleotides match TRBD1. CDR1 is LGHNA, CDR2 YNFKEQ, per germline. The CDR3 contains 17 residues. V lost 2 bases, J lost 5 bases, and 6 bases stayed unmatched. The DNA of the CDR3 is TGTGCCAGCAGCCAAACAGGGACAGGGGGCTTTACCGGGGAGCTGTTTTTT. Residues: CASSQTGTGGFTGELFF.

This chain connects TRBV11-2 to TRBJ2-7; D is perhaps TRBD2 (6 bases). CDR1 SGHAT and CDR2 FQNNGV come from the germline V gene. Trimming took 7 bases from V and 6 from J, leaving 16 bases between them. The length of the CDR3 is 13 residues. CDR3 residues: CASTAGVGGEQYF. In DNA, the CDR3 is TGTGCCAGCACCGCCGGGGTCGGGGGCGAGCAGTACTTC.

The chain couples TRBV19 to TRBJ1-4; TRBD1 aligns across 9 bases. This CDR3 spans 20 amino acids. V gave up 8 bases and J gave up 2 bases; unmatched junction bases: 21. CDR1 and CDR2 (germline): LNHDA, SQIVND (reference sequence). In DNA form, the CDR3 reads TGTGCCAGTTCCCCCCCTCCCCGCGGGACAGGGTCTAGCACTAATGAAAAACTGTTTTTT. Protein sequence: CASSPPPRGTGSSTNEKLFF.

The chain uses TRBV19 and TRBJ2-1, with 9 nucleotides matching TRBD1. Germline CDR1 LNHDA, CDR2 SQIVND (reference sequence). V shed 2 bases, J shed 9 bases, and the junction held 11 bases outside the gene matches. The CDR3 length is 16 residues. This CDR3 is CASSITGGRAVSEQFF. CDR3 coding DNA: TGTGCCAGTAGTATAACAGGGGGCCGCGCGGTCTCTGAGCAGTTCTTC.

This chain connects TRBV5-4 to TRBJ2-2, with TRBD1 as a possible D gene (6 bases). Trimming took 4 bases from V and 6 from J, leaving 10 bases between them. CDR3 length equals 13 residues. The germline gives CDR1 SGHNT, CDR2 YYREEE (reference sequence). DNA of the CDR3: TGTGCCAGCAGCCAACAGGGAGCCGGGGAGCTGTTTTTT. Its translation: CASSQQGAGELFF.

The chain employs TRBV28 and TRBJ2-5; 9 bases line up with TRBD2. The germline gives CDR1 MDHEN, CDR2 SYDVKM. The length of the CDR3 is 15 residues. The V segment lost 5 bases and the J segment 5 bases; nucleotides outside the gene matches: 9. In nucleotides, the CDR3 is TGTGCCAGCAGTCCTTCCTTGCTAGCGGGGGAGACCCAGTACTTC. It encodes CASSPSLLAGETQYF.

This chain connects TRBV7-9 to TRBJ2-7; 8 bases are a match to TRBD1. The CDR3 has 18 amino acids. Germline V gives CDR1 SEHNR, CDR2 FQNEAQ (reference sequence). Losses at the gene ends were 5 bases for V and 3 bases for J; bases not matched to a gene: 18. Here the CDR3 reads CASSGTGRRPSILYEQYF. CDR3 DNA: TGTGCCAGCAGCGGGACAGGTCGGCGCCCTTCCATCCTCTACGAGCAGTACTTC.

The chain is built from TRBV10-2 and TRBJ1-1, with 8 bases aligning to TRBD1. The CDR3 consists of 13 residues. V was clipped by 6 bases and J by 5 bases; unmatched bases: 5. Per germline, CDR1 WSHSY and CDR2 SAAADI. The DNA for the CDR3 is TGCGCCAGCAGAAAGACAGGGGTGACTGAAGCTTTCTTT. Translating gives CASRKTGVTEAFF.

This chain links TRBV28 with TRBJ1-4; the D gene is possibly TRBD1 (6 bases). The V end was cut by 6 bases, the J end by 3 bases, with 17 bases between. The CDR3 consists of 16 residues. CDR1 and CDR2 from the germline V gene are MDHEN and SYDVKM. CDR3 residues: CASRSRDKLPNEKLFF. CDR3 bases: TGTGCCAGCAGGTCCCGGGACAAGCTACCTAATGAAAAACTGTTTTTT.

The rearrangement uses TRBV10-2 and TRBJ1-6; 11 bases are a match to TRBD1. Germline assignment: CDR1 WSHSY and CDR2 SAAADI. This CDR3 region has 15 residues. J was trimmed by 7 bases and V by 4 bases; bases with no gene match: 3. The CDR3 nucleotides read TGCGCCAGCAGTGGGAGGGACAGGGGGAATTCACCCCTCCACTTT. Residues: CASSGRDRGNSPLHF.

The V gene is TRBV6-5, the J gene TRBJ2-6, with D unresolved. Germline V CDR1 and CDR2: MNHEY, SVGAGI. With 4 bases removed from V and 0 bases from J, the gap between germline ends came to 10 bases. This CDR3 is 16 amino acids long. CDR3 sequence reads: CASSLWSGSGANVLTF. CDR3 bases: TGTGCCAGCAGTTTATGGTCCGGCTCTGGGGCCAACGTCCTGACTTTC.

The CDR3 here is CASSESANVPMNTGELFF. The DNA for the CDR3 is TGCGCCAGCAGTGAGTCGGCTAATGTCCCCATGAACACCGGGGAGCTGTTTTTT. This rearrangement joins TRBV10-1 to TRBJ2-2; D gene unclear. V was trimmed by 0 bases and J by 1 base, leaving 15 bases between them. The CDR3 totals 18 residues. Germline values: CDR1 WNHNN, CDR2 SYGVQD (reference sequence).

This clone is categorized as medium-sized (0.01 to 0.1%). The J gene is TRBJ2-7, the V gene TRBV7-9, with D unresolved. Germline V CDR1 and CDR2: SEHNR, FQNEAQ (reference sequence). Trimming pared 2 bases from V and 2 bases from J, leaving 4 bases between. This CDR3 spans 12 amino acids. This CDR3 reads CASSLWTYEQYF. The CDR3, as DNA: TGTGCCAGCAGCTTATGGACCTACGAGCAGTACTTC.

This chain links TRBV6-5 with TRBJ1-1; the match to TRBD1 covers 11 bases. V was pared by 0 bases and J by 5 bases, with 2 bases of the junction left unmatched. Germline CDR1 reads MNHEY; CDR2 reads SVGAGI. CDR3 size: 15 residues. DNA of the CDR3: TGTGCCAGCAGTTACTCGGACAGGGGGCTTACTGAAGCTTTCTTT. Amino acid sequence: CASSYSDRGLTEAFF.

CDR3 nucleotide sequence: TGTGCCAGCAGCTTAGATGTTTCCACAGATACGCAGTATTTT. Its translation is CASSLDVSTDTQYF. The rearrangement uses TRBV11-2 and TRBJ2-3; D gene uncertain. There are 14 residues in the CDR3. Germline V lookup: CDR1 SGHAT, CDR2 FQNNGV. V gave up 0 bases and J gave up 2 bases, with 6 bases separating them.

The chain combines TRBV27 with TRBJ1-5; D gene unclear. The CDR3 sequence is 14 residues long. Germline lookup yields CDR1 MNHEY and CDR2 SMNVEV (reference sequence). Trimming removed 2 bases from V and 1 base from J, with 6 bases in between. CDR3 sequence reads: CASSLIPSNQPQHF. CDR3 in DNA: TGTGCCAGCAGTTTAATCCCGAGCAATCAGCCCCAGCATTTT.

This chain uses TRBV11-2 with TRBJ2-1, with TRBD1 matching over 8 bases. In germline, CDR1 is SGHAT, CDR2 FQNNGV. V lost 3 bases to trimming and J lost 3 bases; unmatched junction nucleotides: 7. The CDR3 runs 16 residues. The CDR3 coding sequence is TGTGCCAGCAGCTTGGTGGCCAGGGGGCTCTACAATGAGCAGTTCTTC. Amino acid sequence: CASSLVARGLYNEQFF.

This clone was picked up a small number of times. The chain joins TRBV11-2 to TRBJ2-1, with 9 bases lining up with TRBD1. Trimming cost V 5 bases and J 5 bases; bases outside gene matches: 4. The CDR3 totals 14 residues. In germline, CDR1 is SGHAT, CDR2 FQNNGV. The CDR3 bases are TGTGCCAGCAGCCCCGGGACAGGGAACAATGAGCAGTTCTTC. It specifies CASSPGTGNNEQFF.

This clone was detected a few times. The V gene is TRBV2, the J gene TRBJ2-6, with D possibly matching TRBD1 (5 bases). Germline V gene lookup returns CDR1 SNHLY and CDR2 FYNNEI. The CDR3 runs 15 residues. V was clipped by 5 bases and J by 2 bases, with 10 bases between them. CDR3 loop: CASSYSGTGANVLTF. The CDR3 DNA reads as TGTGCCAGCAGTTATTCAGGGACTGGGGCCAACGTCCTGACTTTC.

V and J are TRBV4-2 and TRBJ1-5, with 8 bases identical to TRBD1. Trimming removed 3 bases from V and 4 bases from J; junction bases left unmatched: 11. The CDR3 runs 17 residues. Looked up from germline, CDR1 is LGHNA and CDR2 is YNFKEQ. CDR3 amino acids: CASSQDSGTGLNQPQHF. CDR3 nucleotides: TGTGCCAGCAGCCAGGACTCCGGGACAGGCCTTAATCAGCCCCAGCATTTT.

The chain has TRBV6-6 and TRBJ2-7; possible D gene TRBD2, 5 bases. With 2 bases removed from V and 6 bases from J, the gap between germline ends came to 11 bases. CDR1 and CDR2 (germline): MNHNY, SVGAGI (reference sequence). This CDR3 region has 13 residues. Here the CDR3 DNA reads TGTGCCAGCAGTTACAAGGCGGGTGGCGAGCAGTACTTC. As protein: CASSYKAGGEQYF.

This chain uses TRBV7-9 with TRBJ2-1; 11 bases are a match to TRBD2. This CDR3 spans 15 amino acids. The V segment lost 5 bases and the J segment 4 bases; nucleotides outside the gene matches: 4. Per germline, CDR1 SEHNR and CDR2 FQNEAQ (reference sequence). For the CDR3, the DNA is TGTGCCAGCAGCCCGACTAGCGGGGAATACAATGAGCAGTTCTTC. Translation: CASSPTSGEYNEQFF.

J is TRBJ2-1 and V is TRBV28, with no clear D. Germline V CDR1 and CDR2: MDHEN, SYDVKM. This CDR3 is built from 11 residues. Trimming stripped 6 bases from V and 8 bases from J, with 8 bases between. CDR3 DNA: TGTGCCAGCAGCTTGGCGTATGAGCAGTTCTTC. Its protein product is CASSLAYEQFF. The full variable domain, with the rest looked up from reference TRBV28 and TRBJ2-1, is DVKVTQSSRYLVKRTGEKVFLECVQDMDHENMFWYRQDPGLGLRLIYFSYDVKMKEKGDIPEGYSVSREKKERFSLILESASTNQTSMYLCASSLAYEQFFGPGTRLTVL.

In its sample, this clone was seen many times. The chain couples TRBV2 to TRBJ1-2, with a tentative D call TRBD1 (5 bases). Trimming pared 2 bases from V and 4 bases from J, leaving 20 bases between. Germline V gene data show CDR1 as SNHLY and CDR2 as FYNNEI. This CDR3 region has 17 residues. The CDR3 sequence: CASSEHSLQADFYGYTF. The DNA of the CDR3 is TGTGCCAGCAGTGAACACAGTTTACAGGCCGATTTCTATGGCTACACCTTC.

In DNA, the CDR3 is TGTGCCAGCAGCCAAGGAGGCAATCAGCCCCAGCATTTT. Translated, it gives CASSQGGNQPQHF. The J gene is TRBJ1-5, the V gene TRBV4-2; unclear D gene. CDR3 length: 13 residues. Germline CDR1 is LGHNA and CDR2 is YNFKEQ. V lost 1 base and J lost 2, with 3 bases in between.

This CDR3 reads CASSSRTGGYEQYF. For the CDR3, the DNA is TGTGCCAGCAGCTCAAGGACAGGGGGCTACGAGCAGTACTTC. The chain couples TRBV27 to TRBJ2-7; 10 bases are a match to TRBD1. The CDR3 sequence is 14 residues long. V trimming: 6 bases; J trimming: 3 bases; junction bases outside the gene matches: 5. Germline-derived CDR1 and CDR2 are MNHEY and SMNVEV (reference sequence).